Following are 7 T cell receptor beta chains from one sample sequenced in a study of response to subunit inactivated influenza vaccine. MiXCR was run by TCRdb on the RT-PCR reads, yielding one entry per CDR3 protein. The sample contains 700,000 to 900,000 distinct CDR3 sequences, approximately 21% of which appear only once. Sequenced material: PBMCs from blood, taken roughly 5 days after vaccination. These receptors all come from a man aged 45-65 years who received an inactivated influenza vaccine.

This clonotype has just a few counts. The chain combines TRBV12-3 or TRBV12-4 with TRBJ2-5, with 11 bases matching TRBD2. V was clipped by 1 base and J by 3 bases; unmatched bases: 13. The length of the CDR3 is 19 residues. For the CDR3, the DNA is TGTGCCAGCAGTTTAGACGCTAGCGGGAGGAGGCTTAATGAAGAGACCCAGTACTTC. The encoded protein is CASSLDASGRRLNEETQYF.

This clonotype was seen a handful of times. The chain links TRBV28 to TRBJ2-7; TRBD1 aligns across 7 bases. From germline, CDR1 is MDHEN and CDR2 SYDVKM. There are 14 residues in the CDR3. J was trimmed by 4 bases and V by 6 bases; bases with no gene match: 9. The CDR3 DNA is TGTGCCAGCAGGCCTACCGGACAGGCTTACGAGCAGTACTTC. Its translation is CASRPTGQAYEQYF.

The chain uses TRBV4-3 and TRBJ1-2, with D possibly TRBD1 on 5 matching bases. This CDR3 has 16 residues. CDR1 is LGHNA, CDR2 YSLEER, per germline. Trimming removed 1 base at V and 7 bases at J, with 19 bases between. As DNA, the CDR3 is TGCGCCAGCAGCCAAGGCCCTACAAGGGGCGCTGGTGGCTACACCTTC. Translated, it gives CASSQGPTRGAGGYTF.

J is TRBJ1-2 and V is TRBV18; D might be TRBD1 (6 bases). Germline V gives CDR1 KGHSH, CDR2 LQKENI. The CDR3 has 11 amino acids. The germline V and J ends were trimmed by 4 bases and 6 bases, with 6 bases remaining between them. The CDR3 bases are TGTGCCAGCTCACACAGGGATGGCTACACCTTC. Amino acids: CASSHRDGYTF.

The V and J genes are TRBV12-3 or TRBV12-4 and TRBJ2-7; D possibly matches TRBD1 or TRBD2 (5 bases each). Between the trimmed V and J ends, which lost 3 bases and 5 bases, there was a span of 23 bases. The CDR3 loop spans 17 amino acids. CDR3 loop: CASSFMGILGESHEQYF. CDR3 nucleotides: TGTGCCAGCAGTTTTATGGGAATTTTGGGGGAGTCGCACGAGCAGTACTTC.

The chain couples TRBV5-5 to TRBJ2-7; TRBD1 agrees at 9 bases. Germline trimming cut 4 bases from V and 4 bases from J; bases unmatched to any gene: 6. Germline assignment: CDR1 SGHKS and CDR2 YYEKEE (reference sequence). The CDR3 has 14 amino acids. The DNA for the CDR3 is TGTGCCAGCAGCACGGACAGGGGACGGTACGAGCAGTACTTC. Its protein is CASSTDRGRYEQYF.

This sequence joins TRBV6-2 or TRBV6-3 and TRBJ1-1, with a tentative D call TRBD1 (5 bases). The CDR3 spans 13 residues. Germline loops: CDR1 MNHEY, CDR2 SVGEGT. The V gene lost 6 bases and the J gene lost 6 bases, with 14 bases spanning the gap. CDR3 in amino acids: CASRTPGFAEAFF. CDR3 nucleotides: TGTGCCAGCAGAACACCAGGGTTCGCTGAAGCTTTCTTT.